These 27 T cell receptor beta chains originate from one sample sequenced in a study of early T cells in non-severe SARS-CoV-2 infection. In TCRdb, the 5' RACE reads were re-called with MiXCR into one record per CDR3 protein. Of 90,000 to 120,000 distinct CDR3 sequences in the sample, around 10% were seen once. Sequenced input: whole blood. The receptors stem from an adult who was a healthcare worker with PCR-confirmed SARS-CoV-2 infection or an uninfected control (not recorded which).

This sequence joins TRBV20-1 and TRBJ2-7; a possible D gene is TRBD1 (6 bases). CDR3 length: 13 amino acids. Trimming removed 3 bases from V and 3 bases from J, with 12 bases in between. Germline CDR1 reads DFQATT; CDR2 reads SNEGSKA (reference sequence). The CDR3 here is CSARRQGNYEQYF. The CDR3 bases are TGCAGTGCTAGGCGGCAGGGGAACTACGAGCAGTACTTC.

This clonotype showed up just a few times. This chain uses TRBV10-2 with TRBJ2-1; D not resolved. The CDR3 sequence is 11 residues long. The ends were cut back, 3 bases at V and 9 bases at J, with 6 bases in the middle. Germline CDR1 and CDR2: WSHSY and SAAADI. CDR3 bases: TGCGCCAGCAGTGACTGGGGTGAGCAGTTCTTC. Amino acids: CASSDWGEQFF.

This clonotype was observed at least ten times. CDR3 in DNA: TGTGCCAGCAGCTTAGGGGGCTCCTACAATGAGCAGTTCTTC. Protein sequence: CASSLGGSYNEQFF. This chain uses TRBV7-9 with TRBJ2-1; D is undetermined. The CDR3 is 14 amino acids. With 1 base removed from V and 0 bases from J, the gap between germline ends came to 4 bases. Germline assignment: CDR1 SEHNR and CDR2 FQNEAQ (reference sequence).

This clonotype showed up just a few times. This chain uses TRBV6-5 with TRBJ1-5, with TRBD1 matching 10 bases. The V and J ends lost 2 bases and 4 bases, in that order; junction bases with no gene match: 5. The V gene's germline CDR1 is MNHEY and CDR2 SVGAGI. The CDR3 loop spans 16 amino acids. The CDR3: CASSYEDRGMNQPQHF. The CDR3 DNA follows: TGTGCCAGCAGTTACGAGGACAGGGGGATGAATCAGCCCCAGCATTTT.

V and J are TRBV9 and TRBJ2-1; 8 nucleotides align to TRBD2. V trimming: 7 bases; J trimming: 4 bases; junction bases outside the gene matches: 7. CDR3 length: 14 amino acids. Germline V CDR1 and CDR2: SGDLS, YYNGEE. This CDR3 reads CASSASGGYNEQFF. In DNA form, the CDR3 reads TGTGCCAGCTCCGCAAGCGGGGGATACAATGAGCAGTTCTTC.

This sequence joins TRBV28 and TRBJ2-1, with D possibly being TRBD2 (5 bases). Trimming took 5 bases from V and 7 from J, leaving 24 bases between them. This CDR3 region has 17 residues. Germline V gene lookup returns CDR1 MDHEN and CDR2 SYDVKM. The CDR3 spells CASSPGGSASPKNEQFF. CDR3 DNA sequence: TGTGCCAGCAGTCCCGGCGGGTCCGCTTCCCCAAAAAATGAGCAGTTCTTC.

The chain has TRBV29-1 and TRBJ2-1; D is possibly TRBD1 or TRBD2 (5 bases each). The CDR3 length is 13 residues. V shed 5 bases and J shed 7 bases, with 15 bases lying between them. The germline V gene has CDR1 SQVTM and CDR2 ANQGSEA. Here the CDR3 reads CSVKGWGKNEQFF. CDR3 nucleotide sequence: TGCAGCGTTAAAGGCTGGGGGAAGAATGAGCAGTTCTTC.

The chain carries TRBV28 and TRBJ1-1; tentative D call: TRBD1 (5 bases). The CDR3 runs to 15 residues. The germline V and J ends were trimmed by 5 bases and 1 base, with 14 bases remaining between them. CDR1 and CDR2 from the germline V gene are MDHEN and SYDVKM. CDR3 DNA: TGTGCCAGCAGTGACCGGGACGGGCCGAACACTGAAGCTTTCTTT. It codes for CASSDRDGPNTEAFF. Supplemented by reference TRBV28 and TRBJ1-1, the full variable domain reads DVKVTQSSRYLVKRTGEKVFLECVQDMDHENMFWYRQDPGLGLRLIYFSYDVKMKEKGDIPEGYSVSREKKERFSLILESASTNQTSMYLCASSDRDGPNTEAFFGQGTRLTVV.

This clonotype occurred many times. This sequence joins TRBV11-3 and TRBJ2-1, with 8 bases matching TRBD2. J gave up 0 bases and V 1 base, and 2 bases lay outside the gene matches. The CDR3 extends over 16 amino acids. Germline loops: CDR1 SGHNT, CDR2 YENEEA. The CDR3 is CASSLGAGVSYNEQFF. The DNA for the CDR3 is TGTGCCAGCAGCTTAGGAGCGGGGGTCTCCTACAATGAGCAGTTCTTC.

This clonotype showed up just a few times. CDR3 nucleotide sequence: TGCGCCAGCAGCTTAACAGGAGACGAGGAGACCCAGTACTTC. Its translation is CASSLTGDEETQYF. The chain couples TRBV5-1 to TRBJ2-5, with D perhaps TRBD1 (5 bases). The CDR3 is made up of 14 amino acids. Germline CDR1 is SGHRS and CDR2 is YFSETQ. Deletions cut 2 bases from V and 5 bases from J, with 13 bases between.

At least ten counts were recorded for this clonotype. The CDR3: CATSRDSGASETQYF. Here the CDR3 DNA reads TGTGCCACCAGCAGAGACAGCGGTGCATCAGAGACCCAGTACTTC. The chain joins TRBV15 to TRBJ2-5; D perhaps matches TRBD2 (5 bases). The ends were cut back, 0 bases at V and 4 bases at J, with 12 bases in the middle. The CDR3 spans 15 residues. CDR1 and CDR2 from the germline V gene are LNHNV and YYDKDF (reference sequence).

J is TRBJ2-1 and V is TRBV2; 7 bases are a match to TRBD2. CDR3 length equals 16 residues. Germline V gene sequence: CDR1 SNHLY, CDR2 FYNNEI. J gave up 8 bases and V 0 bases, and 10 bases lay outside the gene matches. The CDR3 reads CASSEALAGVMDEQFF. The CDR3 DNA reads TGTGCCAGCAGTGAAGCTTTGGCGGGAGTGATGGATGAGCAGTTCTTC.

This clonotype was recorded at least ten times. This chain joins TRBV5-8 and TRBJ2-5, with D maybe TRBD2 (5 bases). Trimming cost V 1 base and J 5 bases, with 9 bases left between them. The CDR3 runs to 13 residues. CDR1 is SGHTS and CDR2 is YDEGEE in the germline V gene. The DNA of the CDR3 is TGTGCCAGCAGCTTGAGGCCGGGGGAGACCCAGTACTTC. Protein product: CASSLRPGETQYF.

In this sample, this clonotype turned up many times. The chain couples TRBV15 to TRBJ2-4; 10 nucleotides align to TRBD1. The CDR3 sequence is 16 residues long. With 3 bases clipped from V and 6 bases from J, the junction kept 8 bases outside the gene matches. The germline gives CDR1 LNHNV, CDR2 YYDKDF (reference sequence). CDR3 in amino acids: CATSRDRGLGGNIQYF. The CDR3 bases are TGTGCCACCAGCAGGGACAGGGGGTTAGGTGGAAACATTCAGTACTTC.

This chain uses TRBV27 with TRBJ2-2; 7 bases are shared with TRBD2. Germline trimming cut 1 base from V and 7 bases from J; bases unmatched to any gene: 6. Germline CDR1 and CDR2: MNHEY and SMNVEV (reference sequence). The CDR3 runs to 15 residues. This CDR3 reads CASSLFTSVGGELFF. The CDR3 DNA is TGTGCCAGCAGTTTATTTACTAGCGTTGGCGGGGAGCTGTTTTTT.

On this clonotype: A much larger clone lies one base from this, so it may be a read error. The V call is TRBV7-6, the J call TRBJ2-1, with D perhaps matching TRBD2 (6 bases). The CDR3 covers 14 residues. Germline loops: CDR1 SGHVS, CDR2 FNYEAQ. Trimming removed 2 bases from V and 5 bases from J, with 10 bases in between. DNA for the CDR3: TGTGCCAGCAGCTTAAACGGGAGCCACAATGAGCAGTTCTTC. This codes for CASSLNGSHNEQFF.

V and J are TRBV29-1 and TRBJ2-1, with a tentative D call TRBD2 (5 bases). There are 11 residues in the CDR3. Germline V gives CDR1 SQVTM, CDR2 ANQGSEA. V shed 2 bases and J shed 8 bases, with 7 bases lying between them. Here the CDR3 reads CSVEKGDEQFF. In DNA, the CDR3 is TGCAGCGTTGAAAAGGGAGATGAGCAGTTCTTC.

At least ten counts were recorded for this clonotype. The chain links TRBV7-6 to TRBJ2-2; TRBD1 might be the D (6 bases). V lost 8 bases and J 6 bases, leaving 16 bases between the germline ends. CDR1 is SGHVS, CDR2 FNYEAQ, per germline. CDR3 length: 14 residues. CDR3: CASGARGNPGELFF. CDR3 sequence (DNA): TGTGCCAGCGGGGCCAGGGGTAATCCCGGGGAGCTGTTTTTT.

This clonotype showed up just a few times. CDR3 in amino acids: CAWSALAGGRQTQYF. The CDR3, as DNA: TGTGCCTGGAGTGCTCTAGCGGGAGGGCGGCAGACCCAGTACTTC. The chain is built from TRBV30 and TRBJ2-5, with 12 bases lining up with TRBD2. Germline assignment: CDR1 GTSNPN and CDR2 SVGIG (reference sequence). The V segment lost 1 base and the J segment 6 bases; nucleotides outside the gene matches: 6. CDR3 length equals 15 residues.

The J gene is TRBJ2-1, the V gene TRBV11-3; 10 bases map to TRBD2. After removal of 4 bases from V and 2 bases from J, the junction contained 5 bases not matched to a gene. The germline V gene encodes CDR1 SGHNT and CDR2 YENEEA. This CDR3 comprises 16 residues. The CDR3: CASSSLAGVAYNEQFF. DNA for the CDR3: TGTGCCAGCAGCTCCCTAGCGGGAGTTGCCTACAATGAGCAGTTCTTC.

The V call is TRBV7-2, the J call TRBJ2-1, with no clear D. This CDR3 is 13 amino acids long. V was trimmed by 5 bases and J by 10 bases, leaving 15 bases between them. The germline CDR1 and CDR2 sequences are SGHTA and FQGNSA. CDR3 bases: TGTGCCAGCAGCACCGGTCCCGTCGAGGAGCAGTTCTTC. Its translation: CASSTGPVEEQFF.

This clonotype was seen repeatedly, ten times or more. This chain uses TRBV2 with TRBJ2-7; D is undetermined. This CDR3 comprises 15 residues. Per germline, CDR1 SNHLY and CDR2 FYNNEI. V was cut by 2 bases and J by 6 bases, with 17 bases left in between. For the CDR3, the DNA is TGTGCCAGCAGTGAACGCCCGGGCTTCTCTAGCGAGCAGTACTTC. This codes for CASSERPGFSSEQYF.

The rearrangement uses TRBV4-3 and TRBJ2-5; 11 nucleotides match TRBD2. V lost 4 bases, J lost 3 bases, and 4 bases stayed unmatched. The CDR3 length is 15 residues. CDR1 LGHNA and CDR2 YSLEER come from the germline V gene. Here the CDR3 DNA reads TGCGCCAGCAGCCCAACTAGCGGGGGAAAAGAGACCCAGTACTTC. This sequence encodes CASSPTSGGKETQYF.

This clonotype was recorded many times. The V call is TRBV6-5, the J call TRBJ1-5; D unresolved. In germline, CDR1 is MNHEY, CDR2 SVGAGI. Trimming cost V 2 bases and J 6 bases, with 8 bases left between them. This CDR3 has 13 residues. Here the CDR3 DNA reads TGTGCCAGCAGTTACAGGGAAGGTCAGCCCCAGCATTTT. Protein: CASSYREGQPQHF.

This clonotype occurred many times. The chain carries TRBV7-8 and TRBJ1-6; maybe TRBD1 (6 bases). Germline V gene lookup returns CDR1 SGHVS and CDR2 FQNEAQ. This CDR3 has 14 amino acids. Trimming cost V 5 bases and J 5 bases, with 10 bases left between them. The CDR3 loop is CASSRTGNNSPLHF. In DNA form, the CDR3 reads TGTGCCAGCAGCAGAACAGGGAATAATTCACCCCTCCACTTT.

This clonotype occurred once. A read error may produce the germline difference seen at one junction end. The chain uses TRBV29-1 and TRBJ2-3; 9 bases map to TRBD1. This CDR3 has 11 amino acids. Germline V gene data show CDR1 as SQVTM and CDR2 as ANQGSEA. In DNA, the CDR3 is TGCAGCGTTGAAGGGGACAGGGAGACCCGATTT. Amino acids: CSVEGDRETRF.

The chain recombines TRBV7-8 with TRBJ1-2; 7 nucleotides agree with TRBD1. CDR3 length equals 13 residues. The V gene end was trimmed by 1 base and the J gene end by 6 bases; junction bases not matched to a gene: 2. Germline CDR1 and CDR2: SGHVS and FQNEAQ. CDR3 DNA sequence: TGTGCCAGCAGCTTAGGGGACAGAGATGGCTACACCTTC. Encoded protein: CASSLGDRDGYTF.